A selection of T cell receptor beta chains follows, all from one sample in a study of shared clonotypes between healthy human individuals. The table came from immunoSEQ multiplex PCR; TCRdb's copy has only in-frame clones and leaves some out. The sample yields about 1 million clones, roughly 80% seen once. Sequences were obtained from memory CD4+ T cells sorted from blood. The receptors shown here come from a man between 18 and 35 years old in good health. The CDR3 runs from the conserved cysteine through the conserved F or W. A D gene is named only where the DNA matches it firmly. Rows give clone size only sometimes, using once, few, many, or a class for an expanded clone.

v_call	j_call	d_call	clone_size	cdr3_nt	cdr3_aa
TRBV19	TRBJ2-4	-	once	TGTGCCAGTGCCGAAGGGGCCAAAAACATTCAGTACTTC	CASAEGAKNIQYF
TRBV5-4	TRBJ2-5	-	-	TGTGCCAGCAGCAGACCCACAGGGCTCGAGACCCAGTACTTC	CASSRPTGLETQYF
TRBV6-5	TRBJ2-4	-	-	TGTGCCAGCAGTTCGAGACTAGCCAAAAACATTCAGTACTTC	CASSSRLAKNIQYF
TRBV2	TRBJ2-7	-	-	TGTGCCAGCTCTAGGTTTTCCGAGCAGTACTTC	CASSRFSEQYF
TRBV5-1	TRBJ2-3	TRBD2	-	TGCGCCAGCAGAATAGCGGGGGCCACAGATACGCAGTATTTT	CASRIAGATDTQYF
TRBV6-1	TRBJ2-2	TRBD1	-	TGTGCCAGCAGGGACAGGGTGACCGGGGAGCTGTTTTTT	CASRDRVTGELFF
TRBV7-2	TRBJ2-7	-	-	TGTGCCAGCAGATTTGGACAAGACTACGAGCAGTACTTC	CASRFGQDYEQYF
TRBV2	TRBJ2-3	TRBD2	-	TGTGCCAGCAGTGGGACAGGACTAGCGGGGGCCCATCACAGGTATACGCAGTATTTT	CASSGTGLAGAHHRYTQYF
TRBV6-1	TRBJ2-3	TRBD1	-	TGTGCCAGCAGGACAGGGTCAGATACGCAGTATTTT	CASRTGSDTQYF
TRBV5-1	TRBJ2-5	TRBD2	few	TGCGCCAGCAGCCCAGGACTAGCGGGGGGGCCCGAGACCCAGTACTTC	CASSPGLAGGPETQYF
TRBV19	TRBJ2-7	TRBD1	-	TGTGCCAGTAGCACCTCCGGGGCAGGGGGCTACGAGCAGTACTTC	CASSTSGAGGYEQYF
TRBV12-2	TRBJ1-1	-	few	TGTGCAAGTCGCAGCCGACAGGGAATGAACACTGAAGCTTTCTTT	CASRSRQGMNTEAFF
TRBV6-5	TRBJ1-2	-	-	TGTGCCAGCAGCTCACAGGGTATGCTGGGCTACACCTTC	CASSSQGMLGYTF
TRBV11-3	TRBJ2-7	-	-	TGTGCCAGCAGCTTAGAACCAGGGCACGAGCAGTACTTC	CASSLEPGHEQYF
TRBV5-8	TRBJ2-7	TRBD1	few	TGTGCCAGCAACGCCCGGGACAGGGGAGACGAGCAGTACTTC	CASNARDRGDEQYF
TRBV7-7	TRBJ2-1	TRBD1	few	TGTGCTAGCAGCTCGGGTGGACAGGGTTATGAGCAGTTCTTC	CASSSGGQGYEQFF
TRBV5-1	TRBJ2-1	-	-	TGCGCCAGCAGCGTAACTTACAATGAGCAGTTCTTC	CASSVTYNEQFF
TRBV5-6	TRBJ2-3	-	-	TGTGCCAGCAGCTTGGGGGTGACTAGCACAGATACGCAGTATTTT	CASSLGVTSTDTQYF
TRBV7-6	TRBJ2-5	-	-	TGTGCCAGCAGCTTAGGGGGTTGGGACCTAAAGACCCAGTACTTC	CASSLGGWDLKTQYF
TRBV19	TRBJ1-2	TRBD1	-	TGTGCCAGTACCCTCAGGGGGAGGTCCGATGGCTACACCTTC	CASTLRGRSDGYTF
TRBV27	TRBJ1-2	TRBD1	-	TGTGCCAGCAGCCGACTGACCAGTGCGGGACAGGGGTTTGGCTACACCTTC	CASSRLTSAGQGFGYTF
TRBV18	TRBJ2-2	TRBD1	-	TGTGCCAGCTCCCAAATCGCCGGGACAGGGGGCCCCGGGGAGCTGTTTTTT	CASSQIAGTGGPGELFF